Described below is a single T cell receptor (beta chain) sequence and its context. Antigen specificity is unknown. TCRdb keeps only in-frame clones here, not all; method: immunoSEQ multiplex PCR. The table records fewer than 110,000 clones, 87% of them present only once. Per germline, CDR1 LNHDA and CDR2 SQIVND (reference sequence). Trimming shortened V by 5 bases and J by 2 bases, and 12 bases separated the two germline ends. The CDR3 totals 14 residues. This sample is drawn from a study of graft-versus-host responses after intestinal transplantation. Study observations and caveats: GvH clonotypes were identified within recipient marrow, with a subset emerging first in ileum or blood. Among circulating GvH clones, peak levels were associated with early post-transplant declines in HvG clones. In patients with graft-donor T cell macrochimerism, allograft graft-versus-host to host-versus-graft clonal ratios were high.

The sequences come from unstimulated CD4+ T cells sorted from spleen or lymph node cells, collected before transplant. This sequence joins TRBV19 and TRBJ1-2; D is possibly TRBD1 (5 bases). This receptor was identified in a human donor who was the organ donor for an intestinal transplant. CDR3: CASSRSGVNYGYTF. Written as DNA, the CDR3 is TGTGCCAGTAGTCGATCGGGGGTGAACTATGGCTACACCTTC.